Many counts were recorded for the clone carrying this T cell receptor (beta chain). Antigen unknown. The data originate from a study of response to subunit inactivated influenza vaccine. Findings and limits, study-wide: The authors suggested that few new T cells are recruited per seasonal influenza vaccination.

This CDR3 contains 14 residues. The germline CDR1 and CDR2 sequences are MDHEN and SYDVKM. V lost 1 base to trimming and J lost 3 bases, with 7 bases between them. TCRdb reprocessed the RT-PCR reads with MiXCR, giving one entry per CDR3 protein. The sample lists roughly 700,000 distinct CDR3 sequences, 11% to 15% occurring once. The chain uses TRBV28 and TRBJ2-1, with unresolved D. The receptor was isolated from a man in his fifties or sixties who received an inactivated influenza vaccine. The sample was PBMCs from blood, taken 14 to 15 days before vaccination. The CDR3 loop reads CASSLSAGYNEQFF. In DNA form, the CDR3 reads TGTGCCAGCAGTTTATCGGCAGGCTACAATGAGCAGTTCTTC. The entire variable domain, with the rest obtained from reference TRBV28 and TRBJ2-1, is as follows: DVKVTQSSRYLVKRTGEKVFLECVQDMDHENMFWYRQDPGLGLRLIYFSYDVKMKEKGDIPEGYSVSREKKERFSLILESASTNQTSMYLCASSLSAGYNEQFFGPGTRLTVL.